This TCR beta chain stems from a study of response to subunit inactivated influenza vaccine (dated by TCRdb to 2016 to 2019). In the study overall: To follow how T cells responded to a trivalent subunit inactivated influenza vaccine, the researchers relied on deep quantitative profiling of the T cell receptor repertoire.

Preparation of the library involved RT-PCR. Sequenced using an Illumina HiSeq 2500. TCRdb reanalyzed the raw reads on its own, using fastp at Q25 for trimming and MiXCR for clone calling, and kept in-frame beta chains. Every CDR3 protein is listed once, alongside the most common genes and DNA of its rows. The sample table holds some 570,000 distinct CDR3 sequences, of which about 10% were seen once. The ten largest clones represent about 10% of the sample. Beyond this particular receptor, the publication reports: The authors suggested that each seasonal influenza vaccination may recruit only a limited number of new T cells.

The CDR3 runs 14 amino acids, cysteine and phenylalanine included. CDR3 DNA only is kept here, 42 bases in frame from base 1. At the junction V is shortened by 7 bases and J by 1 base, with 13 bases in between. Many counts were recorded for this clonotype. No antigen is known for it. No clone much larger than this one lies a single base away; base qualities are absent. This same sample was also part of a study on T cells expressing NK-cell markers. The second publication reports: 5'RACE template switching, by which a universal primer site and unique molecular identifiers were added, was used to make TCR beta cDNA libraries. Under ten donors provided sorted CD3+CD56+NKG2C+, CD3+CD56+NKG2C- and CD3+CD56-NKG2C+ T-cell subsets, whose TCR beta-chain repertoires were profiled. Among the eight sequenced donors, seven were HCMV-seropositive and one was HCMV-seronegative. To restrict sorting to alphabetaTCR-expressing T cells, an anti-gammadeltaTCR antibody was added in several experiments. In more than five donors, the dominant CD3+CD56+NKG2C+ clonotypes ranked among the top 10 CD8+ clonotypes, making up roughly 1.0-7.5% of CD8+ T cells. Those dominant clonotypes were again the most abundant among CD3+CD56-NKG2C+ cells in a few donors, at roughly 28.3-60.1%. Whether the expanded NKG2C-expressing T cell clones were specific for HCMV antigens remained unclear. The study sequenced eight donors, all healthy volunteers chosen at random: three men and five women. To determine HCMV serostatus, a commercial ELISA kit was used to detect HCMV-specific IgG in serum. Peripheral blood mononuclear cells were isolated from blood by Ficoll density gradient centrifugation. Bulk peripheral blood T-cell repertoires were additionally sequenced from unsorted PBMC for a handful of donors. Priming for cDNA synthesis came from the TCR beta constant segment, and two successive PCR amplification steps followed. Libraries were sequenced as 2 x 150 bp reads on Illumina HiSeq 2000/2500, MiSeq or NextSeq. MIGEC handled demultiplexing of the reads and grouping by UMI, while MiTCR was used to assemble and quantify clonotypes. Only TCR cDNA sequences supported by at least two reads were kept to exclude erroneous sequences. The tcR package was used for downstream repertoire analysis, and clonotypes were matched across fractions by CDR3 nucleotide sequence plus V segment. VDJmatch was used to annotate antigen specificity against VDJdb, with one amino acid substitution in CDR3 allowed.

The sample in question was PBMCs from blood, obtained on the day of vaccination. The sequence was obtained from a man over 45 who received an inactivated influenza vaccine. Donor details come from another sample of the same person, matched by shared clones. The sequence is built from TRBV12-3 or TRBV12-4 and TRBJ1-1; the D gene is unclear. CDR3 reads: CASTGPARNTEAFF. The DNA sequence is given as TGTGCCAGCACGGGTCCAGCTCGGAACACTGAAGCTTTCTTT.